The 26 T cell receptor beta chains in this list originate from one sample, sequenced in a study of blood T cell repertoires in COVID-19. The assay was immunoSEQ multiplex PCR, and TCRdb's table has in-frame clones only and misses some. The sample carries 250,000 to 300,000 clones, approximately 90% recorded once. Specimen: peripheral blood. These receptors were obtained from a man between 18 and 29 years old with active or convalescent COVID-19.

This chain links TRBV19 with TRBJ2-3; 9 nucleotides align to TRBD2. Germline CDR1 LNHDA, CDR2 SQIVND (reference sequence). V lost 1 base and J lost 2; bases outside the gene matches: 1. The CDR3 loop spans 15 amino acids. This CDR3 is CASSIGLAATDTQYF. For the CDR3, the DNA is TGTGCCAGTAGTATAGGACTAGCGGCCACAGATACGCAGTATTTT.

J is TRBJ2-5 and V is TRBV5-1; D remains ambiguous. Germline CDR1 is SGHRS and CDR2 is YFSETQ. The CDR3 runs to 12 residues. V was pared by 2 bases and J by 3 bases, with 5 bases between. CDR3 protein: CASSFPEETQYF. CDR3 coding DNA: TGCGCCAGCAGCTTCCCTGAAGAGACCCAGTACTTC.

V usage is TRBV7-2 and J usage is TRBJ1-1, with 9 bases fitting TRBD1. The CDR3 is 13 amino acids. Looked up from germline, CDR1 is SGHTA and CDR2 is FQGNSA. V was pared by 5 bases and J by 4 bases, with 2 bases of the junction left unmatched. The CDR3 reads CASSRQGGTEAFF. CDR3 coding DNA: TGTGCCAGCAGCCGACAGGGGGGCACTGAAGCTTTCTTT.

The chain carries TRBV7-9 and TRBJ1-1; D perhaps matches TRBD1 (5 bases). Trimming stripped 2 bases from V and 4 bases from J, with 11 bases between. The CDR3 runs 14 residues. Germline V lookup: CDR1 SEHNR, CDR2 FQNEAQ (reference sequence). The DNA for the CDR3 is TGTGCCAGCAGCTTAATGCAGGGAAGCACTGAAGCTTTCTTT. Amino acids: CASSLMQGSTEAFF. The full variable domain, completed using reference TRBV7-9 and TRBJ1-1, is DTGVSQNPRHKITKRGQNVTFRCDPISEHNRLYWYRQTLGQGPEFLTYFQNEAQLEKSRLLSDRFSAERPKGSFSTLEIQRTEQGDSAMYLCASSLMQGSTEAFFGQGTRLTVV.

The chain employs TRBV30 and TRBJ2-6; the D is unclear. V lost 3 bases to trimming and J lost 4 bases, with 10 bases between them. The length of the CDR3 is 14 residues. From germline, CDR1 is GTSNPN and CDR2 SVGIG (reference sequence). This CDR3 is CAWRLGSGANVLTF. In nucleotides, the CDR3 is TGTGCCTGGAGGCTAGGTTCCGGGGCCAACGTCCTGACTTTC.

The chain joins TRBV4-2 to TRBJ1-3; D not resolved. This CDR3 is 15 amino acids long. CDR1 is LGHNA, CDR2 YNFKEQ, per germline. Trimming shortened V by 0 bases and J by 0 bases, and 6 bases separated the two germline ends. This CDR3 is CASSQENYSGNTIYF. CDR3 in DNA: TGTGCCAGCAGCCAAGAAAATTACTCTGGAAACACCATATATTTT.

The rearrangement uses TRBV5-4 and TRBJ2-7; TRBD2 matches at 11 bases. This CDR3 comprises 15 residues. The V gene end was trimmed by 5 bases and the J gene end by 7 bases; junction bases not matched to a gene: 11. In germline, CDR1 is SGHNT, CDR2 YYREEE (reference sequence). CDR3 residues: CASSYGLAGLGEQYF. The CDR3 coding sequence is TGTGCCAGCAGTTATGGACTAGCGGGTCTAGGGGAGCAGTACTTC.

This rearrangement joins TRBV12-3 or TRBV12-4 to TRBJ2-7; D may be TRBD2 (6 bases). V gave up 8 bases and J gave up 4 bases, with 15 bases separating them. This CDR3 is built from 13 residues. CDR3 nucleotides: TGTGCCAGCGGCTACGGGAGATCTTACGAGCAGTACTTC. This encodes CASGYGRSYEQYF.

The chain couples TRBV28 to TRBJ1-5, with TRBD1 identical over 10 bases. The germline CDR1 and CDR2 sequences are MDHEN and SYDVKM. The CDR3 is made up of 16 amino acids. J lost 4 bases, V lost 5 bases, and 8 bases had no gene match. CDR3 protein: CASSLGGQGVNQPQHF. The CDR3 coding sequence is TGTGCCAGCAGTCTTGGAGGACAGGGGGTGAATCAGCCCCAGCATTTT.

The sample holds one count of this clone. The chain couples TRBV7-2 to TRBJ2-4; maybe TRBD2 (5 bases). Germline assignment: CDR1 SGHTA and CDR2 FQGNSA. There are 13 residues in the CDR3. V was trimmed by 1 base and J by 11 bases, leaving 12 bases between them. CDR3 region: CASSLGRSKVQYF. CDR3 sequence (DNA): TGTGCCAGCAGCTTAGGGAGGAGCAAAGTTCAGTACTTC.

The genes are TRBV2 and TRBJ1-2; maybe TRBD1 (5 bases). This CDR3 region has 13 residues. Trimming removed 1 base from V and 8 bases from J, with 11 bases in between. CDR1 SNHLY and CDR2 FYNNEI come from the germline V gene. CDR3 in DNA: TGTGCCAGCAGTGAAGTGCAGGGCGTCGGCTACACCTTC. Translated: CASSEVQGVGYTF.

The rearrangement joins TRBV5-1 to TRBJ2-3; 11 nucleotides match TRBD1. Germline CDR1 reads SGHRS; CDR2 reads YFSETQ. The CDR3 has 15 amino acids. J gave up 6 bases and V 3 bases, and 6 bases lay outside the gene matches. The CDR3 is CASSWGTGGADTQYF. As DNA, the CDR3 is TGCGCCAGCAGCTGGGGGACAGGGGGAGCGGATACGCAGTATTTT.

The chain carries TRBV12-3 or TRBV12-4 and TRBJ2-5; 7 positions agree with TRBD1. The CDR3 has 13 amino acids. V lost 8 bases, J lost 4 bases, and 7 bases stayed unmatched. The CDR3 is CASGVTGIETQYF. The CDR3 bases are TGTGCCAGCGGAGTGACAGGGATAGAGACCCAGTACTTC.

Concerning this clone: At one end, the junction sequence differs from germline, possibly due to a read error. This chain connects TRBV7-7 to TRBJ1-4; tentatively, D is TRBD1 (5 bases). CDR1 and CDR2 from the germline V gene are SSHAT and FNYEAQ (reference sequence). The CDR3 length is 15 residues. CDR3: CASSLGRGGGEKLFF. The CDR3 bases are TGTGCTAGCAGCTTGGGTCGCGGCGGGGGTGAAAAACTGTTTTTT.

This sequence joins TRBV10-3 and TRBJ2-7; 9 nucleotides agree with TRBD2. V lost 4 bases and J lost 2; bases outside the gene matches: 6. Germline V gene sequence: CDR1 ENHRY, CDR2 SYGVKD. This CDR3 is 15 amino acids long. The CDR3 coding sequence is TGTGCCATCAGTGGGGCTAGCGGGGTAACCTACGAGCAGTACTTC. It yields the protein CAISGASGVTYEQYF.

The genes are TRBV18 and TRBJ2-1; tentative D call: TRBD2 (5 bases). V was trimmed by 3 bases and J by 0 bases, leaving 12 bases between them. Germline CDR1 reads KGHSH; CDR2 reads LQKENI. The CDR3 totals 16 residues. The CDR3 loop reads CASSPIPGLSYNEQFF. DNA of the CDR3: TGTGCCAGCTCACCTATCCCCGGACTCTCCTACAATGAGCAGTTCTTC.

In this sample, this clone turned up a few times. The chain employs TRBV7-9 and TRBJ2-7; 10 nucleotides line up with TRBD1. V gave up 4 bases and J gave up 5 bases; unmatched junction bases: 8. The CDR3 is made up of 15 amino acids. Germline-derived CDR1 and CDR2 are SEHNR and FQNEAQ (reference sequence). The CDR3: CASSYGQGVGNEQYF. The CDR3 nucleotides are TGTGCCAGCAGCTACGGACAGGGGGTGGGTAACGAGCAGTACTTC.

V usage is TRBV5-1 and J usage is TRBJ1-1; D uncertain. CDR3 length: 14 residues. Trimming removed 0 bases at V and 1 base at J, with 7 bases between. Germline CDR1 SGHRS, CDR2 YFSETQ. CDR3 sequence: CASSLATENTEAFF. The CDR3 DNA sequence: TGCGCCAGCAGCTTGGCTACAGAGAACACTGAAGCTTTCTTT.

This clone came up once. The gene calls are TRBV21-1 and TRBJ2-6; the listed D gene, TRBD2, was not tested against the DNA. TRBV21-1 is a pseudogene segment. This CDR3 is built from 18 residues. The CDR3 protein is CASSKGGQEETGANVLTF. The CDR3 DNA reads TGTGCCAGCAGCAAAGGAGGGCAGGAAGAAACTGGGGCCAACGTCCTGACTTTC.

This rearrangement joins TRBV7-6 to TRBJ2-6, with 11 bases aligning to TRBD1. The CDR3 consists of 21 residues. The V segment lost 5 bases and the J segment 2 bases; nucleotides outside the gene matches: 17. In germline, CDR1 is SGHVS, CDR2 FNYEAQ. CDR3 DNA sequence: TGTGCCAGCAGCCTCCTAGCATCTAGGACAGGGGGCGGTACTGGGGCCAACGTCCTGACTTTC. It specifies CASSLLASRTGGGTGANVLTF.

The chain links TRBV5-1 to TRBJ2-1; the match to TRBD2 covers 7 bases. This CDR3 is built from 14 residues. CDR1 and CDR2 from the germline V gene are SGHRS and YFSETQ. V dropped 1 base and J dropped 8; count of bases not matched to a gene: 6. This CDR3 is CASSLWGGSDEQFF. The DNA for the CDR3 is TGCGCCAGCAGCTTGTGGGGGGGTAGCGATGAGCAGTTCTTC.

V is TRBV4-1 and J is TRBJ1-5, with a weak D call TRBD1 (6 bases). V was cut by 0 bases and J by 2 bases, with 14 bases left in between. This CDR3 region has 17 residues. Germline V gene sequence: CDR1 MGHRA, CDR2 YSYEKL. Here the CDR3 DNA reads TGCGCCAGCAGCCAAGAACAGTGGGCAGGGGGCAATCAGCCCCAGCATTTT. It is translated as CASSQEQWAGGNQPQHF.

V usage is TRBV5-6 and J usage is TRBJ2-5; TRBD2 might be the D (5 bases). CDR1 and CDR2 from the germline V gene are SGHDT and YYEEEE. This CDR3 is 15 amino acids long. Trimming cost V 5 bases and J 0 bases, with 14 bases left between them. CDR3 coding DNA: TGTGCCAGCAGACCTCACGGGGATTACCAAGAGACCCAGTACTTC. It codes for CASRPHGDYQETQYF.

This clone has just one count. The genes are TRBV28 and TRBJ1-1; 7 nucleotides agree with TRBD1. Germline assignment: CDR1 MDHEN and CDR2 SYDVKM. The CDR3 contains 14 residues. V lost 6 bases and J lost 4; bases outside the gene matches: 8. The CDR3 region is CASSPGRGSTEAFF. CDR3 DNA sequence: TGTGCCAGCAGCCCCGGCAGGGGGTCCACTGAAGCTTTCTTT. Full variable domain (remainder filled in from reference TRBV28 and TRBJ1-1): DVKVTQSSRYLVKRTGEKVFLECVQDMDHENMFWYRQDPGLGLRLIYFSYDVKMKEKGDIPEGYSVSREKKERFSLILESASTNQTSMYLCASSPGRGSTEAFFGQGTRLTVV.

Concerning this clone itself: At the DNA level, this CDR3 is encoded by other sequences in the same sample as well. CDR3 residues: CASSFGGTEAFF. CDR3 nucleotides: TGTGCCAGCAGTTTCGGGGGCACTGAAGCTTTCTTT. The chain is built from TRBV12-3 or TRBV12-4 and TRBJ1-1; weak D call: TRBD1 (5 bases). CDR3 size: 12 residues. The V end lost 3 bases, the J end lost 4 bases, and 6 bases lay between the germline ends.

V and J are TRBV10-3 and TRBJ1-1; tentative D call: TRBD1 (5 bases). Trimming stripped 4 bases from V and 0 bases from J, with 6 bases between. The CDR3 is 13 residues long. The germline gives CDR1 ENHRY, CDR2 SYGVKD. This CDR3 is CAISAGVNTEAFF. For the CDR3, the DNA is TGTGCCATCAGTGCGGGGGTGAACACTGAAGCTTTCTTT.